The 10 T cell receptor beta chains reported below all come from one sample, sequenced in a study of breast tumors, draining lymph nodes, adjacent tissues. Breast cancer patients provided tissue from their axillary draining lymph nodes. TCRdb redid the calling of the multiplex PCR reads with MiXCR, one entry per CDR3 protein. The sample yields under 150,000 distinct CDR3 sequences, nearly 20% seen once. Sequencing was done on a sample of axillary lymph node tissue. These receptors were collected from a female donor with breast cancer. Some clones in this sample may be carry-over from other donors' samples.

On this clonotype itself: Being one base from a much bigger clone, this may be a read error. This chain links TRBV7-2 with TRBJ2-2; TRBD2 agrees at 7 bases. The CDR3 sequence is 14 residues long. Per germline, CDR1 SGHTA and CDR2 FQGNSA. CDR3 protein: CANSLFAGVGELFF. Written as DNA, the CDR3 is TGTGCCAACAGCTTATTTGCGGGAGTCGGGGAGCTGTTTTTT. The complete variable domain, with remaining parts taken from reference TRBV7-2 and TRBJ2-2, reads GAGVSQSPSNKVTEKGKDVELRCDPISGHTALYWYRQSLGQGLEFLIYFQGNSAPDKSGLPSDRFSAERTGGSVSTLTIQRTQQEDSAVYLCANSLFAGVGELFFGEGSRLTVL.

This clonotype was recorded at least ten times. The CDR3 DNA is TGCAGCGTTTTAGCGGGGGGGAGAGATACGCAGTATTTT. Translation: CSVLAGGRDTQYF. The V call is TRBV29-1, the J call TRBJ2-3, with 11 bases fitting TRBD2. The V and J ends lost 5 bases and 5 bases, in that order; junction bases with no gene match: 3. The germline V gene has CDR1 SQVTM and CDR2 ANQGSEA. CDR3 length: 13 amino acids.

This clonotype was counted at least ten times. V usage is TRBV6-5 and J usage is TRBJ1-2, with 7 bases that match TRBD1. CDR1 is MNHEY and CDR2 is SVGAGI in the germline V gene. J gave up 4 bases and V 5 bases, and 7 bases lay outside the gene matches. This CDR3 spans 14 amino acids. CDR3 loop: CASSRDSLSYGYTF. Here the CDR3 DNA reads TGTGCCAGCAGTCGGGACAGCTTAAGCTATGGCTACACCTTC.

This clonotype was counted many times. The chain carries TRBV19 and TRBJ1-3; maybe TRBD1 (6 bases). CDR1 is LNHDA and CDR2 is SQIVND in the germline V gene (reference sequence). V was shortened by 6 bases and J by 2 bases, with 8 bases between the two germline ends. The CDR3 spans 13 residues. Written as DNA, the CDR3 is TGTGCCAGTAGCCGACAGGCTGGAAACACCATATATTTT. Translation gives CASSRQAGNTIYF.

Comment on this clonotype: This may arise from a read error, as a much more abundant clone is one base away. The chain carries TRBV7-3 and TRBJ2-1; D is unclear. The CDR3 has 13 amino acids. Germline-derived CDR1 and CDR2 are SGHTA and FQGTGA. The V gene lost 1 base and the J gene lost 5 bases, with 6 bases spanning the gap. As DNA, the CDR3 is TGTGCCAGCAGCTTAATCCGGGACAATGAGCAGTTCTTC. This translates into CASSLIRDNEQFF.

The rearrangement uses TRBV12-3 or TRBV12-4 and TRBJ1-1; the D is unclear. The CDR3 has 11 amino acids. V lost 3 bases to trimming and J lost 6 bases, with 5 bases between them. The CDR3 DNA is TGTGCCAGCAGTTTGGGAGCTGAAGCTTTCTTT. It encodes CASSLGAEAFF.

This clonotype was counted ten times or more. The chain carries TRBV6-6 and TRBJ2-7; 8 bases are a match to TRBD2. With 0 bases clipped from V and 3 bases from J, the junction kept 4 bases outside the gene matches. Germline V gene lookup returns CDR1 MNHNY and CDR2 SVGAGI (reference sequence). This CDR3 comprises 15 residues. The CDR3 DNA follows: TGTGCCAGCAGTTACTCTGCGGGGGGCCGCTACGAGCAGTACTTC. Its translation: CASSYSAGGRYEQYF.

Details on this clonotype: This may come from a read error, since a much larger clone is one base off. The conserved closing phenylalanine or tryptophan is absent in this CDR3, likely reflecting a read error. This sequence joins TRBV9 and TRBJ2-6; TRBD2 matches at 7 bases. Germline V gives CDR1 SGDLS, CDR2 YYNGEE. Trimming took 3 bases from V and 2 from J; bases not matched to a gene: 5. The CDR3 extends over 16 amino acids. Here the CDR3 reads CASSGAGHAGANVLTL. DNA of the CDR3: TGTGCCAGCAGCGGAGCGGGGCACGCTGGGGCCAACGTCCTGACTCTC.

Regarding this clonotype: Possible read error: a much larger clone is one base away. The J gene is TRBJ1-5, the V gene TRBV19, with D possibly being TRBD1 (5 bases). V shed 1 base and J shed 11 bases, with 15 bases lying between them. The germline CDR1 and CDR2 sequences are LNHDA and SQIVND (reference sequence). CDR3 length: 14 amino acids. CDR3 DNA: TGTGCCAGTAGTATAGGGGCAGGGCTTCGGGCCCAGCATTTT. Protein product: CASSIGAGLRAQHF.

The gene calls are TRBV20-1 and TRBJ2-3; TRBD2 is a possible D gene (7 bases). V was cut by 5 bases and J by 4 bases, with 13 bases left in between. The CDR3 runs to 13 residues. Germline CDR1 is DFQATT and CDR2 is SNEGSKA (reference sequence). The CDR3 coding sequence is TGCAGTGCTGTGGGGGGGCTGTCAGATACGCAGTATTTT. Amino acids: CSAVGGLSDTQYF.